This TCR beta chain was recorded in a study of molecular identifiers for immune sequencing clone quantification. At the level of the study: Across replicate runs, RNA obtained from around 20,000 or 100,000 naive CD8 cells was divided into five, with four undergoing sequencing. Study-wide results and caveats: Over 97% of effector molecules, but under 1% in naive cells, were held by clones with more than 20 RNA copies.

Libraries used about 18,000 to 1,100,000 sorted naive CD8 T cells and 10%, 30% or 50% RNA input. The bulk TCR libraries were made with methods described before and with listed TCR primers. TCRdb reprocessed the PCR reads via MiXCR and lists one record per CDR3 protein. The top ten hold roughly 0.85% of the sample, which has 80,000 to 95,000 distinct CDR3 sequences, roughly 19% seen once. Many counts were recorded for this clonotype. No antigen is known for it. The CDR3 has 12 residues. Between the trimmed V and J ends, which lost 6 bases and 10 bases, there was a span of 13 bases. Germline CDR1 and CDR2: SGHTA and FQGNSA.

The chain combines TRBV7-2 with TRBJ2-1; D is unclear. Sequencing was performed on naive CD8+ T cells from blood, with Jurkat cell RNA spiked in. Subset described: FACS-sorted CD8+CD4-CCR7+CD45RA+ naive T cells. The TCR comes from a human donor in good health. Some libraries in this study had Jurkat cell RNA spiked in. CDR3 residues: CASSSLEVEQFF. DNA for the CDR3: TGTGCCAGCAGTTCCCTAGAGGTAGAGCAGTTCTTC.